Each of the 19 T cell receptor beta chains below was sequenced from the same sample in a study of T cells after yellow fever vaccination. Each CDR3 protein gets one entry after TCRdb re-called the 5' RACE reads with MiXCR. The sample consists of some 550,000 distinct CDR3 sequences, approximately 21% of them appearing once. The specimen was PBMCs, collected 15 days after the yellow fever booster vaccination. Source of these receptors: a young man who received the YFV17D yellow fever vaccine.

This clonotype has only a few counts. The chain's CDR3 is CSAEDRGDYEQYF. CDR3 nucleotides: TGCAGTGCTGAGGACAGGGGGGACTACGAGCAGTACTTC. The chain uses TRBV20-1 and TRBJ2-7, with TRBD1 identical over 10 bases. Germline V CDR1 and CDR2: DFQATT, SNEGSKA (reference sequence). Unmatched junction bases numbered 4, after V lost 5 bases and J lost 3 bases. This CDR3 comprises 13 residues.

This clonotype has a handful of counts. The rearrangement joins TRBV12-3 or TRBV12-4 to TRBJ2-1; D not resolved. Between the trimmed V and J ends, which lost 6 bases and 0 bases, there was a span of 12 bases. The CDR3 sequence is 15 residues long. CDR3 residues: CASSHLMSSYNEQFF. The CDR3 DNA reads TGTGCCAGCAGCCATTTAATGAGCTCCTACAATGAGCAGTTCTTC.

This clonotype was recorded a few times. The chain joins TRBV11-3 to TRBJ2-3; 9 bases map to TRBD2. V shed 5 bases and J 4 bases; nucleotides not matched to a gene: 1. Germline V gene data show CDR1 as SGHNT and CDR2 as YENEEA. The CDR3 is 13 amino acids. DNA for the CDR3: TGTGCCAGCAGCGCGGGAGGGCCAGATACGCAGTATTTT. Its protein product is CASSAGGPDTQYF.

This clonotype was seen at least ten times. The chain links TRBV20-1 to TRBJ2-1; 8 bases match TRBD1. Unmatched junction bases numbered 4, after V lost 5 bases and J lost 4 bases. Per the germline V gene, CDR1 is DFQATT and CDR2 is SNEGSKA (reference sequence). The CDR3 is made up of 13 amino acids. As DNA, the CDR3 is TGCAGTGCTGAGACAGGGGCGTACAATGAGCAGTTCTTC. Its translation: CSAETGAYNEQFF.

This sequence joins TRBV4-3 and TRBJ1-4, with D unclear. V lost 0 bases and J lost 0, with 8 bases in between. This CDR3 has 16 residues. Germline lookup yields CDR1 LGHNA and CDR2 YSLEER. CDR3 bases: TGCGCCAGCAGCCAAGACTTCGCCTCAACTAATGAAAAACTGTTTTTT. Its translation: CASSQDFASTNEKLFF.

This clonotype was observed a few times. This chain connects TRBV27 to TRBJ2-5; 10 bases are a match to TRBD2. Germline loops: CDR1 MNHEY, CDR2 SMNVEV (reference sequence). CDR3 size: 16 residues. With 4 bases clipped from V and 1 base from J, the junction kept 6 bases outside the gene matches. In DNA form, the CDR3 reads TGTGCCAGCAGTTCCCAGCGGGAGGGTCCCCAAGAGACCCAGTACTTC. Translated: CASSSQREGPQETQYF.

In its sample, this clonotype was seen a few times. This chain connects TRBV15 to TRBJ2-5; D is undetermined. The CDR3 is made up of 15 amino acids. Looked up from germline, CDR1 is LNHNV and CDR2 is YYDKDF (reference sequence). With 3 bases removed from V and 13 bases from J, the gap between germline ends came to 24 bases. CDR3 residues: CATSRGKAPKSPLYF. CDR3 nucleotides: TGTGCCACCAGCAGGGGAAAGGCCCCCAAATCCCCCCTGTACTTC.

This clonotype was counted ten times or more. The J gene is TRBJ2-5, the V gene TRBV7-9, with D possibly TRBD2 on 6 matching bases. CDR1 SEHNR and CDR2 FQNEAQ come from the germline V gene (reference sequence). Trimming stripped 2 bases from V and 2 bases from J, with 15 bases between. CDR3 length equals 16 residues. The CDR3 DNA reads TGTGCCAGCAGCTTAAGGGCAGGAGGGATACAAGAGACCCAGTACTTC. It codes for CASSLRAGGIQETQYF.

The chain employs TRBV30 and TRBJ2-7; D gene uncertain. This CDR3 is built from 12 residues. Germline assignment: CDR1 GTSNPN and CDR2 SVGIG (reference sequence). Trimming cost V 1 base and J 3 bases, with 7 bases left between them. CDR3 sequence: CAWSERNYEQYF. The CDR3, as DNA: TGTGCCTGGAGTGAACGAAACTACGAGCAGTACTTC.

The chain couples TRBV6-1 to TRBJ1-1; D might be TRBD1 (5 bases). Germline lookup yields CDR1 MNHNS and CDR2 SASEGT. The ends were cut back, 7 bases at V and 3 bases at J, with 21 bases in the middle. The CDR3 is 16 amino acids. CDR3 nucleotides: TGTGCCAGCAAGGTCACAGCAGGGTATAGTGACACTGAAGCTTTCTTT. Amino acid sequence: CASKVTAGYSDTEAFF.

This clonotype occurred a few times. The chain employs TRBV20-1 and TRBJ2-3; D is perhaps TRBD1 (6 bases). V shed 6 bases and J shed 2 bases, with 18 bases lying between them. Germline V gene lookup returns CDR1 DFQATT and CDR2 SNEGSKA (reference sequence). There are 15 residues in the CDR3. DNA of the CDR3: TGCAGTGCCCAGGCAGGACAGACGATCACAGATACGCAGTATTTT. It encodes CSAQAGQTITDTQYF.

This clonotype was counted only a few times. The CDR3 loop is CASLDSLTMDQFF. In DNA form, the CDR3 reads TGTGCCAGCCTCGACAGCCTAACTATGGATCAGTTCTTC. The genes are TRBV5-6 and TRBJ2-1, with D perhaps TRBD1 (5 bases). The CDR3 extends over 13 amino acids. Germline CDR1 and CDR2: SGHDT and YYEEEE. Deletions cut 7 bases from V and 13 bases from J, with 21 bases between.

V is TRBV5-1 and J is TRBJ2-1; 8 bases align to TRBD2. Per the germline V gene, CDR1 is SGHRS and CDR2 is YFSETQ. The CDR3 consists of 15 residues. V lost 1 base to trimming and J lost 7 bases; unmatched junction nucleotides: 7. The CDR3 reads CASSLRPGTSNEQFF. The DNA for the CDR3 is TGCGCCAGCAGCTTGCGTCCCGGGACTAGTAATGAGCAGTTCTTC.

The rearrangement uses TRBV10-3 and TRBJ1-1; TRBD1 is a possible D gene (5 bases). Germline V gene data show CDR1 as ENHRY and CDR2 as SYGVKD. This CDR3 contains 13 residues. V gave up 10 bases and J gave up 3 bases, with 15 bases separating them. CDR3 DNA: TGTGCCACCTACACCGGGACGGACACTGAAGCTTTCTTT. Its translation is CATYTGTDTEAFF.

The rearrangement joins TRBV7-2 to TRBJ2-1; D is perhaps TRBD2 (5 bases). Trimming took off 5 bases at V and 9 bases at J, with 14 bases between the two ends. Germline V gene sequence: CDR1 SGHTA, CDR2 FQGNSA. The length of the CDR3 is 13 residues. The CDR3 DNA reads as TGTGCCAGCAGCCGATGGGTAGAGGGTGAGCAGTTCTTC. The encoded protein is CASSRWVEGEQFF.

CDR3 coding DNA: TGCGCCAGCAACCGAGAGCTGGGCGAGGCCCACCGCGCTACGCAGTATTTT. Translated: CASNRELGEAHRATQYF. The chain has TRBV4-3 and TRBJ2-3; D is ambiguous. This CDR3 comprises 17 residues. Germline V gene lookup returns CDR1 LGHNA and CDR2 YSLEER. Trimming removed 7 bases at V and 8 bases at J, with 28 bases between.

This clonotype was counted many times. The genes are TRBV20-1 and TRBJ2-3, with D tentatively TRBD2 (6 bases). Germline loops: CDR1 DFQATT, CDR2 SNEGSKA (reference sequence). V gave up 7 bases and J gave up 2 bases, with 16 bases separating them. The CDR3 is 14 amino acids. The CDR3 DNA reads as TGCAGTGGCATATCGGCGGGGAACACAGATACGCAGTATTTT. Protein product: CSGISAGNTDTQYF.

The chain's CDR3 is CSAGRSGEQFF. Written as DNA, the CDR3 is TGCAGTGCTGGTCGTAGCGGCGAGCAGTTCTTC. The chain couples TRBV20-1 to TRBJ2-1, with a tentative D call TRBD2 (6 bases). The CDR3 consists of 11 residues. Germline V gene lookup returns CDR1 DFQATT and CDR2 SNEGSKA (reference sequence). The V gene lost 5 bases and the J gene lost 10 bases, with 12 bases spanning the gap.

The chain joins TRBV19 to TRBJ1-1, with 11 nucleotides matching TRBD1. This CDR3 region has 16 residues. The V segment lost 9 bases and the J segment 4 bases; nucleotides outside the gene matches: 13. Germline CDR1 LNHDA, CDR2 SQIVND (reference sequence). CDR3 sequence: CASRTGGAILGTEAFF. The CDR3 bases are TGTGCCAGCAGGACAGGGGGCGCGATTTTGGGCACTGAAGCTTTCTTT.